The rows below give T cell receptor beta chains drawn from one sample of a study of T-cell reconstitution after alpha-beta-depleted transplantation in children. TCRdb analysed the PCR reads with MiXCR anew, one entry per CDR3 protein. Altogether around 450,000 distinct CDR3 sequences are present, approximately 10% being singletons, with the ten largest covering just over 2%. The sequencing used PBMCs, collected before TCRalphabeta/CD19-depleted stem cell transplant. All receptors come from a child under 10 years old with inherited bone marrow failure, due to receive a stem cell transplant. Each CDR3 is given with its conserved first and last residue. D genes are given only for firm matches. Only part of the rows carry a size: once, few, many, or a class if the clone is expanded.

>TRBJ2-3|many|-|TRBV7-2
TGTGCCAGCAGCTTCTTCACAGATACGCAGTATTTT
CASSFFTDTQYF
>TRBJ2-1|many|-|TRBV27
TGTGCCAGCAGCCATGGGTACTACAATGAGCAGTTCTTC
CASSHGYYNEQFF
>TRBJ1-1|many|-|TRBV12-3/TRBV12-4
TGTGCCAGCAGTTTCTCAGAGGGCCCTAAGGGTGCTTTCTTT
CASSFSEGPKGAFF
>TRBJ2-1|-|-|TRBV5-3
TGTGCCAGAAGCTTGTCTAGAAGCTCCTACAATGAGCAGTTCTTC
CARSLSRSSYNEQFF
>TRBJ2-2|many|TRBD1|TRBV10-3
TGTGCCATCAGTGATGACAGGGTGGCGAACACCGGGGAGCTGTTTTTT
CAISDDRVANTGELFF
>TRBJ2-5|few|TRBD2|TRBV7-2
TGTGCCAGCAGCACCCGACTAGCGGGAGAAGAGACCCAGTACTTC
CASSTRLAGEETQYF
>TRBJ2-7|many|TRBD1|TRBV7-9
TGTGCCAGCAGCACGGGACAGACCTACGAGCAGTACTTC
CASSTGQTYEQYF
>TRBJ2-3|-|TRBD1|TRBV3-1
TGTGCCAGCAGCCGCGGACAGGGACCTACTTCTAGCACAGATACGCAGTATTTT
CASSRGQGPTSSTDTQYF
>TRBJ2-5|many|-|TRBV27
TGTGCCAGCAGCCAACCCGAGGGGGTAGGGGAGACCCAGTACTTC
CASSQPEGVGETQYF
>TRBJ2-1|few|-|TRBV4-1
TGCGCCAGCAGCCAACTCTACGGACACAATGAGCAGTTCTTC
CASSQLYGHNEQFF
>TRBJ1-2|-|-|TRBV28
TGTGCCAGCAGCTTACACAATTCTAACTATGGCTACACCTTC
CASSLHNSNYGYTF
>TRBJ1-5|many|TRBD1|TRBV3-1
TGTGCCAGCAGCCACACAGGGGACATCGGGCAGCCCCAGCATTTT
CASSHTGDIGQPQHF
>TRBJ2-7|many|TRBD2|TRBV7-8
TGTGCCAGCAGCTCGCTAGCGGGAGGGCCCTACGAGCAGTACTTC
CASSSLAGGPYEQYF
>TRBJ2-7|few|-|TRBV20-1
TGCAGTGCGGGAGGGGGGGGAACAGGGGCCGGAGGGTACGAGCAGTACTTC
CSAGGGGTGAGGYEQYF
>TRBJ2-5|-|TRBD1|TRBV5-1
TGCGCCAGCAGCTTGCGGCAGGGGGTCCAAGAGACCCAGTACTTC
CASSLRQGVQETQYF
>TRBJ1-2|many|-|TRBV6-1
TGTGCCAGCAGTGGGGGGAGGCATAACTATGGCTACACCTTC
CASSGGRHNYGYTF
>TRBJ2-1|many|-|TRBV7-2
TGTGCCAGCAGCTCCGACTATTACTCCTACAATGAGCAGTTCTTC
CASSSDYYSYNEQFF
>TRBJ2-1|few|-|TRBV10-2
TGCGCCAGCAGTGCACCGGACGCGAGCTCCTACAATGAGCAGTTCTTC
CASSAPDASSYNEQFF
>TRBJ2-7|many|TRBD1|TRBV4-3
TGCGCCAGCAGCCAAGATCTAAGGTTTAAGGGACAGGGGTACGAGCAGTACTTC
CASSQDLRFKGQGYEQYF
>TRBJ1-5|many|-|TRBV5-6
TGTGCCAGCAGCTTGATGTGGGGCCTCGGCAATCAGCCCCAGCATTTT
CASSLMWGLGNQPQHF
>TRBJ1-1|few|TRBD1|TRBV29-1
TGCAGCGTCACAGGACAGGGCGACACTGAAGCTTTCTTT
CSVTGQGDTEAFF
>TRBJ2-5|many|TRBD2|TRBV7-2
TGTGCCAGCAGCTTCCCACTAGCGGGTGAGAGCCAGTACTTC
CASSFPLAGESQYF
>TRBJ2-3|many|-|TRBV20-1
TGCAGTGCTAGAGGTCTTATCGAGGTCACAGATACGCAGTATTTT
CSARGLIEVTDTQYF
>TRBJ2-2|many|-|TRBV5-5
TGTGCCAGCAGCTTGGGGGATCCCGGGGAGCTGTTTTTT
CASSLGDPGELFF
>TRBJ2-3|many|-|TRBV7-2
TGTGCCAGCAGCCGAAATTGGGACACAGATACGCAGTATTTT
CASSRNWDTDTQYF
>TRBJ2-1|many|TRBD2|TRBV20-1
TGCAGTGCTAGAGACCCATCAGCGGGAAGCTACAATGAGCAGTTCTTC
CSARDPSAGSYNEQFF
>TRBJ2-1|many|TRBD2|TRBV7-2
TGTGCCAGCAGCCCAACGACTAGCGGGATCTATGAGCAGTTCTTC
CASSPTTSGIYEQFF
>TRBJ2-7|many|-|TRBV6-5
TGTGCCAGAACCCCGAGGCAGCCGGACGAGCAGTACTTC
CARTPRQPDEQYF
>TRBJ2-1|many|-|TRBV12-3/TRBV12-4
TGTGCCAGCAGTCCACATGTGGGGAGAGGGGACAATGAGCAGTTCTTC
CASSPHVGRGDNEQFF
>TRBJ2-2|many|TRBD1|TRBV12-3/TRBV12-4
TGTGCCAGCAGCGGGACAGGTCTTGCCGGGGAGCTGTTTTTT
CASSGTGLAGELFF
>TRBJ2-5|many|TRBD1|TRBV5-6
TGTGCCAGCAGCACCACCACAGGGGGCGAAGAGACCCAGTACTTC
CASSTTTGGEETQYF
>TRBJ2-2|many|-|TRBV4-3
TGCGCCAGCAGCCTAATCCCCTTCGGGGCGAACACCGGGGAGCTGTTTTTT
CASSLIPFGANTGELFF
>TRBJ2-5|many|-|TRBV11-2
TGTGCCAGCAGCCCTGCCGTAGGGATGGAGACCCAGTACTTC
CASSPAVGMETQYF
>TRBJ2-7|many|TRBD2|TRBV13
TGTGCCAGCAGCCGAATGGGACTAGCGCTTGGCGAGCAGTACTTC
CASSRMGLALGEQYF
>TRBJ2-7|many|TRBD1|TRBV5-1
TGTGCCAGCAGTTTAGTGGGACAGGGGTACGAGCAGTACTTC
CASSLVGQGYEQYF
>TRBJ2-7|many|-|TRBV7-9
TGTGCCAGCAGCCTGCCGGGACCCCGAGGGGAGCAGTACTTC
CASSLPGPRGEQYF
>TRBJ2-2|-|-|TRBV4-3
TGCGCCAGCAGCCAAGAGGGTCGGGGTAATGGGGAGCTGTTTTTT
CASSQEGRGNGELFF
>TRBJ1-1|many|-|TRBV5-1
TGCGCCAGCAGCTTGGGGGCGCAGGGCATGAACACTGAAGCTTTCTTT
CASSLGAQGMNTEAFF
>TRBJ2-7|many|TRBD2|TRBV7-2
TGTGCCAGCAGCTTAGAGCCAGCGGGGGCCTACGAGCAGTACTTC
CASSLEPAGAYEQYF
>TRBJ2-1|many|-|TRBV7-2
TGTGCCAGCAGGACCACAGGTAATTCCTACAATGAGCAGTTCTTC
CASRTTGNSYNEQFF
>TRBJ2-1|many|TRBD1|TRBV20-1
TGCAGTGCCGGACAGGGCCATAGGAATGAGCAGTTCTTC
CSAGQGHRNEQFF
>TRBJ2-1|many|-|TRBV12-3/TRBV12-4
TGTGCCAGCACCCTCATAGGGGTTAGCAATGAGCAGTTCTTC
CASTLIGVSNEQFF
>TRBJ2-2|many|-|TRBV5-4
TGTGCCAGCAGCCACCCTAGCAGTACCGGGGAGCTGTTTTTT
CASSHPSSTGELFF
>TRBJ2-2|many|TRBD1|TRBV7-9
TGTGCCAGCGACGGACAGGGGCAGATTCGGAACACCGGGGAGCTGTTTTTT
CASDGQGQIRNTGELFF
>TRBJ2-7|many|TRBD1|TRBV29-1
TGCAGCGCCCAAGACGGACAGGGGGCGTGGGAGCAGTACTTC
CSAQDGQGAWEQYF
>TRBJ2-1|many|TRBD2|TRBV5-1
TGCGCCAGCAGTCGAGAACTAGCGGATGAGCAGTTCTTC
CASSRELADEQFF
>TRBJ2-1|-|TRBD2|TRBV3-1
TGTGCCAGCGCACTAGCGACCACCTACAATGAGCAGTTCTTC
CASALATTYNEQFF
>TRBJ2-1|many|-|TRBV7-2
TGTGCCAGCAGCTCCTTTTCCTACAATGAGCAGTTCTTC
CASSSFSYNEQFF
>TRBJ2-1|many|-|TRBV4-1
TGCGCCAGCAGCCAAGAAAACCACAATGAGCAGTTCTTC
CASSQENHNEQFF
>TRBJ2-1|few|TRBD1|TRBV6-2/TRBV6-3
TGTGCCAGCAGCCAGGGACAGGGGTATCTCAATGAGCAGTTCTTC
CASSQGQGYLNEQFF
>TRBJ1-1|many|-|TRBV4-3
TGCGCCAGCAGCCAAGATCAGGGCCAGCCACTTGAAGCTTTCTTT
CASSQDQGQPLEAFF
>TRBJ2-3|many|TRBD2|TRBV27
TGTGCCAGTTCGGCCGGGACTACCAAGACTAGCACAGATACGCAGTATTTT
CASSAGTTKTSTDTQYF
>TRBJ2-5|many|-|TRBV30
TGTGCCTGGAGTTTGAGGGTCCGGGGGACCCAGTACTTC
CAWSLRVRGTQYF
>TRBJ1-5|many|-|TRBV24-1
TGTGCCACCAGTGATTTAGGCAGGGCCCAGCATTTT
CATSDLGRAQHF
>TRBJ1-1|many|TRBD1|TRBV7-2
TGTGCCAGCAGCCTTACAGGGGGGGCTACTGAAGCTTTCTTT
CASSLTGGATEAFF
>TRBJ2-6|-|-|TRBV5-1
TGCGCCAGCAGCTTGGCGGGGCCTAATTTCTCTGGGGCCAACGTCCTGACTTTC
CASSLAGPNFSGANVLTF
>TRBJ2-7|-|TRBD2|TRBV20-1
TGCTGTGCTTTTCGACTAGCGGGAAGCCCCTCCTACGAGCAGTACTTC
CCAFRLAGSPSYEQYF
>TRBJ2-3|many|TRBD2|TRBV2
TGTGCCAGCCGGGGACTAGCGGCACAAACTACGGCGGATACGCAGTATTTT
CASRGLAAQTTADTQYF
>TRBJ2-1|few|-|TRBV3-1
TGTGCCAGCAGCCAACGAAGGGCCAGCGGACCATGGGGTGAGCAGTTCTTC
CASSQRRASGPWGEQFF
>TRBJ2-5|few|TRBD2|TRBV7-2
TGTGCCAGCAGCAAGGTTCTAGCGGGAGAAGGAGAGACCCAGTACTTC
CASSKVLAGEGETQYF